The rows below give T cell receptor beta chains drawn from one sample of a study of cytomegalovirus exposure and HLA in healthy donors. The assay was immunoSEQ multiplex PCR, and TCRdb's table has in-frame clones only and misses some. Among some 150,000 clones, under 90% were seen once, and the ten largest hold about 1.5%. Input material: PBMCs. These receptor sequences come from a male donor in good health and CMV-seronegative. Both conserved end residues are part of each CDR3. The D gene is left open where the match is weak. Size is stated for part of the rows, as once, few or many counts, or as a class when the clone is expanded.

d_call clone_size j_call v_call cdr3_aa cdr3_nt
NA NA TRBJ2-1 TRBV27 CASSFVSSYNEQFF TGTGCCAGCAGTTTCGTTAGCTCCTACAATGAGCAGTTCTTC
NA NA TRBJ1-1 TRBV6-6 CASSRLTVMNTEAFF TGTGCCAGCAGTCGCCTGACAGTAATGAACACTGAAGCTTTCTTT
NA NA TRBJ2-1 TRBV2 CASAWDTSYNEQFF TGTGCCAGCGCCTGGGACACCTCTTACAATGAGCAGTTCTTC
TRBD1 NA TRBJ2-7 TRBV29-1 CSALGQGIYEQYF TGCAGCGCCCTGGGACAGGGGATCTACGAGCAGTACTTC
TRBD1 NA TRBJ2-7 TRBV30 CAWSVLGQTAYEQYF TGTGCCTGGAGTGTATTGGGACAGACGGCCTACGAGCAGTACTTC
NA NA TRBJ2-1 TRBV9 CASSVVGGSRNEQFF TGTGCCAGCAGCGTAGTCGGGGGTTCACGCAATGAGCAGTTCTTC
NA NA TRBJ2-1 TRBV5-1 CASSLAWGRTNEQFF TGCGCCAGCAGCTTGGCCTGGGGCAGGACCAATGAGCAGTTCTTC
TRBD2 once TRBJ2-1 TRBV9 CASSKGLREGEQFF TGTGCCAGCAGTAAAGGACTCCGGGAGGGTGAGCAGTTCTTC
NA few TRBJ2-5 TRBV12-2 CASRLAQWAGPFETQYF TGTGCAAGTCGCTTAGCGCAATGGGCGGGGCCCTTTGAGACCCAGTACTTC
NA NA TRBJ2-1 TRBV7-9 CSSSLGGGSYNEQFF TGTTCCAGCAGCCTGGGGGGTGGGTCCTACAATGAGCAGTTCTTC